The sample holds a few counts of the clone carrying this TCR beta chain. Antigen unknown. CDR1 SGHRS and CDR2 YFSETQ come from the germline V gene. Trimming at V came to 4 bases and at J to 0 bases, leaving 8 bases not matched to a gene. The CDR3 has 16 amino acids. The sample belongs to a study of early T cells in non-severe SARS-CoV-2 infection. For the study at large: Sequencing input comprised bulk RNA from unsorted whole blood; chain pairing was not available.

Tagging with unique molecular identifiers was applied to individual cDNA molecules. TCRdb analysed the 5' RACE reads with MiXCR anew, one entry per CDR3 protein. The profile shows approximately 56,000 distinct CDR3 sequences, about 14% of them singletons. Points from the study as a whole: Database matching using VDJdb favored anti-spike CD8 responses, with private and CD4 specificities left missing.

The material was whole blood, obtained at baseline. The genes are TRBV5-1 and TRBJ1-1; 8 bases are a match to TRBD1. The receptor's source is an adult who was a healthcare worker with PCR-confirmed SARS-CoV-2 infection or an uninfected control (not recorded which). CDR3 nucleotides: TGCGCCAGCAGCCCAAACAGGGGGAGGATGAACACTGAAGCTTTCTTT. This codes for CASSPNRGRMNTEAFF.